Listed here is a single TCR beta chain. The sample is drawn from a study of T cells expressing NK-cell markers. This CDR3 has 16 residues. Germline lookup yields CDR1 SNHLY and CDR2 FYNNEI. TCRdb re-called the 5' RACE reads and shows each CDR3 protein once, DNA omitted. The sample table sets out approximately 170,000 distinct CDR3 sequences. The J gene is TRBJ2-3, the V gene TRBV2; TCRdb lists TRBD2, though no DNA is available to test this call. Sequenced material: blood T cells: a sorted CD56 or NKG2C T cell subset, CD4+ or CD8+ T cells, or bulk PBMC T cells (not recorded which). The TCR comes from a man aged 18-70 years in good health. CDR3 loop: CASSLAGAPGADTQYF.